This is a list of T cell receptor beta chains from one sample in a study of regulatory T cells in long-lasting Graves disease. Each CDR3 protein gets one entry after TCRdb re-called the multiplex PCR reads with MiXCR. The repertoire includes over 300,000 distinct CDR3 sequences, around 19% of them detected once, and 25% to 30% sits in the top ten. Sequenced here: peripheral blood mononuclear cells (PBMCs), sampled when the disease was refractory, from a patient treated with antithyroid drugs. All receptors come from a female donor with Graves disease. CDR3s include the opening cysteine and the closing phenylalanine or tryptophan. Fields, in order: V gene, D gene, clone size, J gene, CDR3 DNA, CDR3 protein. D genes are given only for firm matches. Clone size appears in some rows only: once, few, many, or a class for an expanded clone.

TRBV5-1	TRBD2	NA	TRBJ2-2	TGCGCCAGCAGCTGGGCCGGGACTAGCGGCACCGGGGAGCTGTTTTTT	CASSWAGTSGTGELFF
TRBV28	TRBD1	NA	TRBJ1-2	TGTGCCAGCAGTCAACCCTGGACAGGGAAGGCCTATGGCTACACCTTC	CASSQPWTGKAYGYTF
TRBV20-1	NA	few	TRBJ1-2	TGCAGTGCTAGAGACAGGGGCCGCTTAGATGGCTACACCTTC	CSARDRGRLDGYTF
TRBV10-2	NA	NA	TRBJ2-2	TGCGCCAGCAGTGAGAAGAAAACAGGGACGGTCGGGGAGCTGTTTTTT	CASSEKKTGTVGELFF
TRBV30	TRBD1	many	TRBJ1-1	TGTGCCTGGAGTCGAACGGGACAGGAGAACACTGAAGCTTTCTTT	CAWSRTGQENTEAFF
TRBV11-2	TRBD1	many	TRBJ2-1	TGTGCCAGCAGCTCAGCGACAGGGGCGATTTCCTACAATGAGCAGTTCTTC	CASSSATGAISYNEQFF
TRBV29-1	TRBD2	few	TRBJ2-7	TGCAGCGTTGCCGGGCTAGCGGGGGGGGCCTACGAGCAGTACTTC	CSVAGLAGGAYEQYF
TRBV12-3/TRBV12-4	TRBD1	many	TRBJ2-5	TGTGCCAGCAGTTTGGAGACAGGGAGAGAGACCCAGTACTTC	CASSLETGRETQYF
TRBV12-3/TRBV12-4	TRBD1	many	TRBJ1-5	TGTGCCAGCAGCCTGAACAGGGGGCGGACTCAGCCCCAGCATTTT	CASSLNRGRTQPQHF
TRBV2	NA	many	TRBJ2-2	TGTGCCAGCAGAGGGGACAACTCGAACACCGGGGAGCTGTTTTTT	CASRGDNSNTGELFF
TRBV3-1	NA	NA	TRBJ2-4	TGTGCCAGCAGCCAAGACGAAAACATTCAGTACTTC	CASSQDENIQYF
TRBV18	NA	many	TRBJ1-6	TGTGCCAGCTCACCGAGGGACAATTCACCCCTCCACTTT	CASSPRDNSPLHF
TRBV27	NA	many	TRBJ1-2	TGTGCCAGCAGCCCCAGCGTACAGGGAAGGTGGGGCTACACCTTC	CASSPSVQGRWGYTF
TRBV7-8	NA	many	TRBJ1-6	TGTGCCAGCAGCTTAGCTTCGGGACGGGGCCCCCTCCACTTT	CASSLASGRGPLHF
TRBV12-3/TRBV12-4	TRBD1	many	TRBJ2-4	TGTGCCAGCAGTTTGGCAGGGGGATTAGCCAAAAACATTCAGTACTTC	CASSLAGGLAKNIQYF
TRBV20-1	TRBD2	few	TRBJ2-7	TGCAGTGCTAGGGGACTAGCACGCGAGCAGTACTTC	CSARGLAREQYF
TRBV28	NA	many	TRBJ2-5	TGTGCCAGCAGTTCGATTTTTGTTGACTCCCAAGAGACCCAGTACTTC	CASSSIFVDSQETQYF
TRBV9	TRBD1	NA	TRBJ1-2	TGTGCCAGCAGCGTAGCACGACAGGGCTCCTCACATTATGGCTACACCTTC	CASSVARQGSSHYGYTF
TRBV20-1	NA	NA	TRBJ2-7	TGCAGTGCCTCCCCGGGGACCCACTACGAGCAGTACTTC	CSASPGTHYEQYF
TRBV12-3/TRBV12-4	NA	many	TRBJ2-2	TGTGCCAGCAGTTTCCCTAACGGTAACACCGGGGAGCTGTTTTTT	CASSFPNGNTGELFF
TRBV2	TRBD2	many	TRBJ2-5	TGTGCCAGCAGTAATTCCGGGAGACTAGCGACTAGTAGCCAGTACTTC	CASSNSGRLATSSQYF
TRBV6-2/TRBV6-3	NA	many	TRBJ1-5	TGTGCCAGCAGTGAATACAGGGTTGGGCAGCCCCAGCATTTT	CASSEYRVGQPQHF
TRBV3-1	NA	few	TRBJ1-5	TGTGCCAGCAGCCAAGAGGGGGGCCCCGGGGAACCCCAGCATTTT	CASSQEGGPGEPQHF
TRBV14	TRBD2	NA	TRBJ2-1	TGTGCCAGCAGCCGTAGCGGGAGGGAGCAGTTCTTC	CASSRSGREQFF
TRBV6-5	NA	many	TRBJ1-2	TGTGCCAGCAGTTACAATGCGCAGGACAGCTATGGCTACACCTTC	CASSYNAQDSYGYTF
TRBV6-2/TRBV6-3	NA	NA	TRBJ2-2	TGTGCCAGCAGTTACTCCATCCTGACAGGCACAACCGGGGAGCTGTTTTTT	CASSYSILTGTTGELFF
TRBV10-2	NA	NA	TRBJ2-2	TGCGCCAGCACCGAAACCCTGACAACGAACACCGGGGAGCTGTTTTTT	CASTETLTTNTGELFF
TRBV30	NA	many	TRBJ1-1	TGTGCCTGGAACTACAGGGTGAACACTGAAGCTTTCTTT	CAWNYRVNTEAFF
TRBV6-5	TRBD1	few	TRBJ1-1	TGTGCCAGCAGTTACCAGGACAGGGGGTCTGAAGCTTTCTTT	CASSYQDRGSEAFF
TRBV3-1	TRBD1	NA	TRBJ2-5	TGTGCCAGCAGCCCTCCTAGGACAGGGGCAGAGACCCAGTACTTC	CASSPPRTGAETQYF
TRBV11-2	TRBD2	NA	TRBJ2-7	TGTGCCAGCAGCCCAACGACTAGCGGGATTTCCCACGAGCAGTACTTC	CASSPTTSGISHEQYF
TRBV6-4	TRBD2	NA	TRBJ2-7	TGTGCCAGCAGCCAGCGGGAAGCCTACGAGCAGTACTTC	CASSQREAYEQYF
TRBV2	NA	many	TRBJ1-5	TGTGCCAGCAGCGAGGACACTAGCAATCAGCCCCAGCATTTT	CASSEDTSNQPQHF
TRBV28	TRBD2	NA	TRBJ2-1	TGTGCCAGCAGTTTAGGGGGGCTAGCGGGAGTCTTTGCCTACAATGAGCAGCTCTTC	CASSLGGLAGVFAYNEQLF
TRBV7-8	NA	many	TRBJ2-5	TGTGCCAGCAGCTTAGGGGCTGGTGTAGAGGAGACCCAGTACTTC	CASSLGAGVEETQYF
TRBV28	NA	many	TRBJ2-2	TGTGCCAGCAGTTACGTCACCGGGGAGCTGTTTTTT	CASSYVTGELFF
TRBV6-1	TRBD2	few	TRBJ2-3	TGTGCCAGCAGTGAAGCTCCCGTGGGGGGGAAGGATACGCAGTATTTT	CASSEAPVGGKDTQYF
TRBV7-9	TRBD1	NA	TRBJ2-3	TGTGCCAGCAGCTTGTGGCAGGGGGCAAGCACAGATACGCAGTATTTT	CASSLWQGASTDTQYF
TRBV6-2/TRBV6-3	NA	NA	TRBJ1-6	TGTGCCAGCAGTACCGGACAGTATTCACCCCTCCACTTT	CASSTGQYSPLHF
TRBV7-8	NA	NA	TRBJ2-3	TGTGCCAGCAGCTCCTTGACCCGCACAGATACGCAGTATTTT	CASSSLTRTDTQYF
TRBV6-2/TRBV6-3	NA	many	TRBJ2-2	TGTGCCAGCAGTTACTCTACCGGGGAGCTGTTTTTT	CASSYSTGELFF
TRBV7-8	NA	NA	TRBJ2-5	TGTGCCAGCGCATTTCCCCAAGAGACCCAGTACTTC	CASAFPQETQYF
TRBV9	NA	many	TRBJ1-2	TGTGCCAGCAGCGTAGGTGGGGACACCTATGGCTACACCTTC	CASSVGGDTYGYTF
TRBV18	NA	many	TRBJ1-5	TGTGCCAGCAGCCCCGGGACATCCAATCAGCCCCAGCATTTT	CASSPGTSNQPQHF
TRBV19	TRBD1	NA	TRBJ1-5	TGTGCCAGTTCCGCCGGGGACAGGGGGGATCAGCCCCAGCATTTT	CASSAGDRGDQPQHF
TRBV27	NA	few	TRBJ2-1	TGTGCCAGCAGTTTATCTGGTAATGAGCAGTTCTTC	CASSLSGNEQFF
TRBV13	NA	few	TRBJ2-5	TGTGCCAGCAGCCAAAGAATGCGACTAGGGGAAAAAGAGACCCAGTACTTC	CASSQRMRLGEKETQYF
TRBV24-1	NA	many	TRBJ2-5	TGTGCCACCCAGCGGAACCAAGAGACCCAGTACTTC	CATQRNQETQYF
TRBV12-3/TRBV12-4	NA	NA	TRBJ2-3	TGTGCCAGCAGCAGACCTTCGACAGCGACAGATACGCAGTATTTT	CASSRPSTATDTQYF
TRBV11-2	NA	many	TRBJ2-5	TGTGCCAGCAGCTTAGATGTCAGGGTGGGAGAGACCCAGTACTTC	CASSLDVRVGETQYF
TRBV28	NA	many	TRBJ2-7	TGTGCCAGCAGCCCATTAGCGGAAGCCTCCTACGAGCAGTACTTC	CASSPLAEASYEQYF
TRBV19	NA	NA	TRBJ2-5	TGTGCCAGTAAGTCTTCGGCGTCTCAAGAGACCCAGTACTTC	CASKSSASQETQYF
TRBV27	TRBD1	many	TRBJ1-2	TGTGCCAGCAGTTTAGTACAGGGGGACTATGGCTACACCTTC	CASSLVQGDYGYTF
TRBV7-9	NA	NA	TRBJ1-1	TGTGCCAGCAGCCTCAGCGGGGGTGGGGAAGCTTTCTTT	CASSLSGGGEAFF
TRBV7-2	NA	NA	TRBJ1-1	TGTGCCAGCTCTCGGGGGATTATGAACACTGAAGCTTTCTTT	CASSRGIMNTEAFF
TRBV4-1	NA	few	TRBJ2-5	TGCGCCAGCAGCCGAGACTCCGGTGGGGCCCAGTACTTC	CASSRDSGGAQYF
TRBV9	NA	NA	TRBJ1-1	TGTGCCAGCAGCGTAGCTTTGGTTACTGAAGCTTTCTTT	CASSVALVTEAFF
TRBV7-2	TRBD1	many	TRBJ2-5	TGTGCCAGCAGTCCCCGTCGGGACAGGAACCAAGAGACCCAGTACTTC	CASSPRRDRNQETQYF
TRBV7-9	NA	many	TRBJ1-4	TGTGCCAGCAGCTTGTGGGGTGAGGATGAAAAACTGTTTTTT	CASSLWGEDEKLFF